This TCR beta chain appears in the sequencing data of a study of regulatory T cells in long-lasting Graves disease. Study results and caveats: Because few samples were included, accuracy may have been lower. Persistent disease preferred TRBV28, TRBJ1-2 and TRBJ2-5. TCR diversity was lower in persistent Graves' patients than in newly diagnosed ones.

With iRepertoire HTBI primers and Arm-PCR of CDR3 regions, TCR beta libraries were built. TCRdb ran MiXCR on the multiplex PCR reads and lists one entry per CDR3 protein. Among around 420,000 distinct CDR3 sequences, roughly 15% were seen once, and the ten largest hold about a fifth. Many counts were recorded for this clonotype. The antigen remains undetermined. One end of the junction varies from germline; a read error may be responsible. Documented time point: newly diagnosed GD, antithyroid drugs for less than 3 months. The TCR library was made from RNA that had been extracted from PBMCs in TRIzol. The authors drew patients from an endocrinology department in Xi'an, China. The CDR3 sequence is 14 residues long. Germline V gene lookup returns CDR1 SGHRS and CDR2 YFSETQ.

The material sequenced was peripheral blood mononuclear cells (PBMCs), taken at new diagnosis, from a patient treated with antithyroid drugs. This receptor was obtained from a female donor with Graves disease. The chain employs TRBV5-1 and TRBJ1-1; D remains ambiguous. For the CDR3, the DNA is TGTGCCAGCAGTTCTTCCACCGGGAACACTGAAGCTTTCTTT. Protein sequence: CASSSSTGNTEAFF.